This T cell receptor (beta chain) derives from a study of blood T cell repertoires in COVID-19. Study as a whole: Acute-phase and convalescent COVID-19 samples originated in the United States, Italy and Spain. T cells, B-cell-depleted T cells, or PBMCs supplied cDNA or gDNA.

Some clones are missing from TCRdb's copy, which holds only in-frame ones; the method was immunoSEQ multiplex PCR. The sample has fewer than 250,000 clones, about nine tenths seen once. Recruited during active infection, patients (from Seattle) were subsequently followed longitudinally. Sequencing used peripheral blood. The receptor was derived from a young man with COVID-19, enrolled during active disease.

The CDR3 reads CASYRLGGTDTQYF. The DNA for the CDR3 is TGTGCCAGCTATCGTCTCGGGGGGACAGATACGCAGTATTTT. The chain links TRBV6-5 to TRBJ2-3, with 7 bases that match TRBD2. CDR3 size: 14 residues. Per germline, CDR1 MNHEY and CDR2 SVGAGI. V dropped 8 bases and J dropped 3; count of bases not matched to a gene: 8.